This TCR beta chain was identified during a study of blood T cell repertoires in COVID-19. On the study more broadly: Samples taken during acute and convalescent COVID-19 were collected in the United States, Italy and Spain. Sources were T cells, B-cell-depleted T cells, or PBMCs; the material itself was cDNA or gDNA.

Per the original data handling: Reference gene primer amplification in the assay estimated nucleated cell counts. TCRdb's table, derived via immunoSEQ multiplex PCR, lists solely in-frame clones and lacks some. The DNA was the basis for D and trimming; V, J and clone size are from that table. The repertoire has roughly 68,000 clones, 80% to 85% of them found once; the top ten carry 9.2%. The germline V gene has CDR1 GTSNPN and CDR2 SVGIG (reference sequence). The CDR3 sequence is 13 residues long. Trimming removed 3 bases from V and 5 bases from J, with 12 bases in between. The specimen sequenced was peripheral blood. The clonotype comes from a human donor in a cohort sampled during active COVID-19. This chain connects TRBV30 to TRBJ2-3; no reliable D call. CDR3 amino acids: CAWSLVGKDTQYF. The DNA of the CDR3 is TGTGCCTGGAGCCTAGTCGGTAAAGATACGCAGTATTTT.